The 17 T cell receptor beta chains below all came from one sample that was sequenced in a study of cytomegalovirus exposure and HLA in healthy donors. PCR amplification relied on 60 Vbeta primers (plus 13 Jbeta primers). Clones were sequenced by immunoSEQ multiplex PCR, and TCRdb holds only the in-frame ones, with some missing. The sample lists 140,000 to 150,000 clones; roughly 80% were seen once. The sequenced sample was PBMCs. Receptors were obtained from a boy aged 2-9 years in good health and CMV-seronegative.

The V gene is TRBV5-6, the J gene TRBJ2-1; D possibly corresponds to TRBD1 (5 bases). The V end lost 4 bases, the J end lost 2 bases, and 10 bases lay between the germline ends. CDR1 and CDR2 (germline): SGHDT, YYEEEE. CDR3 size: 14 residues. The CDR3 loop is CASSRVRAYNEQFF. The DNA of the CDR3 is TGTGCCAGCAGCCGTGTCAGGGCCTACAATGAGCAGTTCTTC.

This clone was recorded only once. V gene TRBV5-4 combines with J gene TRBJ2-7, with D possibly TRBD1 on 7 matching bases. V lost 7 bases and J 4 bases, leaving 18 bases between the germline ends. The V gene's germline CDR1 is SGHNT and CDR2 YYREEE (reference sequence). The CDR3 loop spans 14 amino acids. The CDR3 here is CASQKQGGLYEQYF. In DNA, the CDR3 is TGTGCCAGCCAAAAGCAGGGGGGTTTATACGAGCAGTACTTC. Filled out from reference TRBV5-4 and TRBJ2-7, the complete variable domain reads ETGVTQSPTHLIKTRGQQVTLRCSSQSGHNTVSWYQQALGQGPQFIFQYYREEENGRGNFPPRFSGLQFPNYSSELNVNALELDDSALYLCASQKQGGLYEQYFGPGTRLTVT.

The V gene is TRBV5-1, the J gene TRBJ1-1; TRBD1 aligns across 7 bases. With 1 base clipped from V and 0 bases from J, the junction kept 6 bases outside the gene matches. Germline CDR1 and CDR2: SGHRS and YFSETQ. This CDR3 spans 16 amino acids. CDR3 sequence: CASSLSRGRVNTEAFF. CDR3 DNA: TGCGCCAGCAGCTTGTCTAGGGGGCGAGTGAACACTGAAGCTTTCTTT.

Here the CDR3 reads CASESRGSSYNEQFF. CDR3 coding DNA: TGTGCCAGCGAGTCCCGGGGGTCCTCCTACAATGAGCAGTTCTTC. This chain links TRBV28 with TRBJ2-1; D might be TRBD2 (6 bases). The CDR3 consists of 15 residues. The V end was cut by 8 bases, the J end by 0 bases, with 14 bases between. The germline gives CDR1 MDHEN, CDR2 SYDVKM.

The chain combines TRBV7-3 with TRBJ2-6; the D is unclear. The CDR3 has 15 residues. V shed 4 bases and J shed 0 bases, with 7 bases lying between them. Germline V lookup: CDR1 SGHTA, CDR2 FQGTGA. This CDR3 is CASSSDSSGANVLTF. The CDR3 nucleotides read TGTGCCAGCAGCTCCGACTCCTCTGGGGCCAACGTCCTGACTTTC.

Written as DNA, the CDR3 is TGTGCCAGCTCCATGAGACACAGGAGCTCCTACAATGAGCAGTTCTTC. Protein sequence: CASSMRHRSSYNEQFF. This chain joins TRBV2 and TRBJ2-1; tentatively, D is TRBD1 (5 bases). CDR1 is SNHLY, CDR2 FYNNEI, per germline. Trimming took 8 bases from V and 0 from J, leaving 17 bases between them. The CDR3 is 16 amino acids.

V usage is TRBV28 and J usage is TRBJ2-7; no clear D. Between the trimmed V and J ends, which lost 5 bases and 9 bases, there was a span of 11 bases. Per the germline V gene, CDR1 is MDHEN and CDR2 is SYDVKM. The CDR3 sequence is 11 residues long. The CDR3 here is CASSTPRRQYF. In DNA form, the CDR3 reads TGTGCCAGCAGTACCCCGCGGAGGCAGTACTTC.

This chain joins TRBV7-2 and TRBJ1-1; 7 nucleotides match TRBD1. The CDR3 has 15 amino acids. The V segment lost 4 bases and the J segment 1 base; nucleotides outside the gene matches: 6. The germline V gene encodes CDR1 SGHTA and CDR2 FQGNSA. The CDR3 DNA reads TGTGCCAGCAGCTGGACCGGGACAGAGAACACTGAAGCTTTCTTT. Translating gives CASSWTGTENTEAFF.

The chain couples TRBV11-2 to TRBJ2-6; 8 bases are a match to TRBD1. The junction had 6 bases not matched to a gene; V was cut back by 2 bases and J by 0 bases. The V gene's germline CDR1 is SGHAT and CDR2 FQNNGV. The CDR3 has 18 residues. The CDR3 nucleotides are TGTGCCAGCAGCTTATCAGGGGGCGCCCACTCTGGGGCCAACGTCCTGACTTTC. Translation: CASSLSGGAHSGANVLTF.

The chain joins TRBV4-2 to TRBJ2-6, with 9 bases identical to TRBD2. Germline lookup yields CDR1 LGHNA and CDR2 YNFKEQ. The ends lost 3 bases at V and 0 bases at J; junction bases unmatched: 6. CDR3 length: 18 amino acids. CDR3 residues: CASSQLTSGSSGANVLTF. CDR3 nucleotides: TGTGCCAGCAGCCAGTTGACTAGCGGCAGCTCTGGGGCCAACGTCCTGACTTTC.

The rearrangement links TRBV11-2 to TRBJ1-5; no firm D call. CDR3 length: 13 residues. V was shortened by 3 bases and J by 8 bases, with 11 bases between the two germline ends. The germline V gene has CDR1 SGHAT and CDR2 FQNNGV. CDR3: CASSLGSGKPQHF. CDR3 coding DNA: TGTGCCAGCAGCTTGGGGAGCGGGAAGCCCCAGCATTTT.

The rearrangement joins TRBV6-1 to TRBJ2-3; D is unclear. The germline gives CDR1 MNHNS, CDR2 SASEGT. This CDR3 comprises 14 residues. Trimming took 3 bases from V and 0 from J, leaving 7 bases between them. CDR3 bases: TGTGCCAGCAGTGATGACTTAAGCACAGATACGCAGTATTTT. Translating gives CASSDDLSTDTQYF.

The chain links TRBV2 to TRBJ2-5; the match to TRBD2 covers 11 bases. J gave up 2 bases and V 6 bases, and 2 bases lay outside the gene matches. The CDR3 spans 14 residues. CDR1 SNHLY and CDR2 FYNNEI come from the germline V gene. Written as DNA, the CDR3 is TGTGCCAGCAGAGGGACTAGCGGTCAAGAGACCCAGTACTTC. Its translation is CASRGTSGQETQYF.

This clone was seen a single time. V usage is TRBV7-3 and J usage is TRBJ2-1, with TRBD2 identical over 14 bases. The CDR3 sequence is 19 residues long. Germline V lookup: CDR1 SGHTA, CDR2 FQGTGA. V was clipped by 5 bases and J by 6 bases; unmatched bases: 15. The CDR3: CASSPTGTSGGRVRNEQFF. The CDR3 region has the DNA TGTGCCAGCAGCCCGACCGGGACTAGCGGGGGACGGGTACGCAATGAGCAGTTCTTC. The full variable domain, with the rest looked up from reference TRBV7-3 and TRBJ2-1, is GAGVSQTPSNKVTEKGKYVELRCDPISGHTALYWYRQSLGQGPEFLIYFQGTGAADDSGLPNDRFFAVRPEGSVSTLKIQRTERGDSAVYLCASSPTGTSGGRVRNEQFFGPGTRLTVL.

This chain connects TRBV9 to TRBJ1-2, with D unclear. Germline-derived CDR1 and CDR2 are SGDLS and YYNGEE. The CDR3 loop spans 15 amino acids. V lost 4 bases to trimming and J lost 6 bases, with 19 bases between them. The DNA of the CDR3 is TGTGCCAGCAGCCCAAATGCGGGGAGAACCGATGGCTACACCTTC. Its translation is CASSPNAGRTDGYTF.

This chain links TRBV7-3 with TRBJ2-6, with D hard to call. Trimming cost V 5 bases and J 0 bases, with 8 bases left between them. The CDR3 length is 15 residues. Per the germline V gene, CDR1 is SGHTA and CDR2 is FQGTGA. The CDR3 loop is CASSLVASGANVLTF. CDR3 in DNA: TGTGCCAGCAGCCTCGTAGCCTCTGGGGCCAACGTCCTGACTTTC.

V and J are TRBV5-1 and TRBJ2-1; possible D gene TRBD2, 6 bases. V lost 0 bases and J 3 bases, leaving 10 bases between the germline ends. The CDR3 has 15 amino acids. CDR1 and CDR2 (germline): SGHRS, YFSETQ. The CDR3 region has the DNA TGCGCCAGCAGCTTGGGTAGCGGAATCTACAATGAGCAGTTCTTC. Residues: CASSLGSGIYNEQFF.